Below are 23 T cell receptor beta chains sequenced from a single sample in a study of shared T cell receptors in the human thymus. TCRdb's copy holds only in-frame clones and misses some; the assay was immunoSEQ multiplex PCR. The sample has almost 550,000 clones, more than 75% seen once. The same sample was also studied in work on human thymus T cells.

Sequences were obtained from thymocytes. The receptors were sampled from a boy younger than two with a congenital heart defect.

The rearrangement links TRBV30 to TRBJ2-5; tentative D call: TRBD1 (5 bases). The CDR3 has 14 residues. V was pared by 2 bases and J by 2 bases, with 12 bases between. Germline CDR1 GTSNPN, CDR2 SVGIG (reference sequence). The chain's CDR3 is CAWSLRQHQETQYF. The CDR3 nucleotides are TGTGCCTGGAGTTTGAGACAGCATCAAGAGACCCAGTACTTC.

A single count supports this clone. V usage is TRBV7-9 and J usage is TRBJ2-7, with 10 bases aligning to TRBD1. Germline assignment: CDR1 SEHNR and CDR2 FQNEAQ (reference sequence). J was trimmed by 5 bases and V by 5 bases; bases with no gene match: 6. This CDR3 comprises 14 residues. CDR3: CASSPRDRGHEQYF. CDR3 DNA sequence: TGTGCCAGCAGCCCCCGGGACAGGGGCCACGAGCAGTACTTC.

The V gene is TRBV28, the J gene TRBJ2-7; D possibly corresponds to TRBD1 (6 bases). Germline loops: CDR1 MDHEN, CDR2 SYDVKM. The CDR3 contains 15 residues. The ends were cut back, 6 bases at V and 4 bases at J, with 19 bases in the middle. Here the CDR3 reads CASRPGQRFLYEQYF. CDR3 bases: TGTGCCAGCAGACCCGGACAGAGATTCCTATACGAGCAGTACTTC.

This chain joins TRBV27 and TRBJ1-5; tentative D call: TRBD1 (6 bases). This CDR3 is 15 amino acids long. Germline V gene sequence: CDR1 MNHEY, CDR2 SMNVEV (reference sequence). Trimming took off 4 bases at V and 5 bases at J, with 15 bases between the two ends. CDR3 sequence reads: CASSSAQGFDQPQHF. The CDR3 DNA is TGTGCCAGCAGTTCGGCGCAGGGGTTCGATCAGCCCCAGCATTTT.

This clone was counted between two and nine times. The chain is built from TRBV2 and TRBJ2-7; TRBD2 agrees at 13 bases. Germline-derived CDR1 and CDR2 are SNHLY and FYNNEI. The CDR3 totals 17 residues. The V and J ends lost 2 bases and 4 bases, in that order; junction bases with no gene match: 8. The CDR3 reads CASSELGGTSGTYEQYF. CDR3 DNA: TGTGCCAGCAGTGAATTAGGGGGGACTAGCGGGACGTACGAGCAGTACTTC.

The chain joins TRBV15 to TRBJ2-7, with 11 bases lining up with TRBD2. The CDR3 is made up of 15 amino acids. Per the germline V gene, CDR1 is LNHNV and CDR2 is YYDKDF (reference sequence). Germline trimming cut 6 bases from V and 8 bases from J; bases unmatched to any gene: 12. CDR3 region: CATRSGLAGANKQYF. In nucleotides, the CDR3 is TGTGCCACCAGAAGCGGACTAGCGGGTGCAAATAAGCAGTACTTC.

The J gene is TRBJ1-2, the V gene TRBV28; tentative D call: TRBD1 (5 bases). The germline V gene encodes CDR1 MDHEN and CDR2 SYDVKM. Trimming took 3 bases from V and 8 from J, leaving 13 bases between them. The CDR3 totals 13 residues. Here the CDR3 reads CASSFGALRGYTF. The CDR3 coding sequence is TGTGCCAGCAGTTTTGGGGCGCTAAGAGGCTACACCTTC.

The chain recombines TRBV19 with TRBJ1-5; TRBD1 agrees at 7 bases. Germline-derived CDR1 and CDR2 are LNHDA and SQIVND (reference sequence). The J segment lost 4 bases and the V segment lost 5 bases, leaving 11 bases of the junction unmatched. The CDR3 length is 16 residues. The CDR3 region is CASSPPDRRLNQPQHF. As DNA, the CDR3 is TGTGCCAGTAGTCCACCGGACAGGCGACTTAATCAGCCCCAGCATTTT. Complete variable domain (other parts from reference TRBV19 and TRBJ1-5): DGGITQSPKYLFRKEGQNVTLSCEQNLNHDAMYWYRQDPGQGLRLIYYSQIVNDFQKGDIAEGYSVSREKKESFPLTVTSAQKNPTAFYLCASSPPDRRLNQPQHFGDGTRLSIL.

This chain uses TRBV29-1 with TRBJ2-3, with unresolved D. Trimming stripped 7 bases from V and 1 base from J, with 18 bases between. The V gene's germline CDR1 is SQVTM and CDR2 ANQGSEA. This CDR3 is 15 amino acids long. The CDR3 protein is CSAPHTQNCTDTQYF. Here the CDR3 DNA reads TGCAGCGCCCCCCATACTCAAAACTGCACAGATACGCAGTATTTT.

The chain carries TRBV21-1 and TRBJ2-3; the D call in the table, TRBD1, was not verified against the DNA. TRBV21-1 is tagged as a pseudogene. The CDR3 spans 15 residues. The CDR3 DNA reads as TGTGCCAGCAGCAAAGCCCGCAGGGTAACAGATACGCAGTATTTT. This codes for CASSKARRVTDTQYF.

CDR3 nucleotides: TGTGCCAGCAGCCCCTCAAAGGGAGCGCCGGAGACCCAGTACTTC. This translates into CASSPSKGAPETQYF. The chain combines TRBV9 with TRBJ2-5; TRBD2 might be the D (5 bases). CDR3 size: 15 residues. Germline CDR1 reads SGDLS; CDR2 reads YYNGEE. V was trimmed by 4 bases and J by 5 bases, leaving 18 bases between them.

The chain employs TRBV28 and TRBJ1-5, with D possibly TRBD1 on 5 matching bases. Germline loops: CDR1 MDHEN, CDR2 SYDVKM. Trimming left V 1 base short and J 5 bases short, with 15 bases between. The CDR3 runs to 16 residues. The CDR3 nucleotides read TGTGCCAGCAGTTTATTCGTGGGGGGTGGGTATCAGCCCCAGCATTTT. Its protein product is CASSLFVGGGYQPQHF.

The V gene is TRBV5-5, the J gene TRBJ2-1; 11 bases are a match to TRBD2. The CDR3 is 14 residues long. The V and J ends lost 4 bases and 8 bases, in that order; junction bases with no gene match: 5. The germline V gene has CDR1 SGHKS and CDR2 YYEKEE (reference sequence). The DNA of the CDR3 is TGTGCCAGCAGCCTAGGACTAGCGGGTCATGAGCAGTTCTTC. Translated, it gives CASSLGLAGHEQFF.

The chain employs TRBV19 and TRBJ2-1; 11 nucleotides align to TRBD2. V trimming: 3 bases; J trimming: 7 bases; junction bases outside the gene matches: 8. Per the germline V gene, CDR1 is LNHDA and CDR2 is SQIVND (reference sequence). The CDR3 runs to 16 residues. In DNA, the CDR3 is TGTGCCAGTAGTATCTTTCTAGCGGGAGGATCGAATGAGCAGTTCTTC. Translating gives CASSIFLAGGSNEQFF.

The genes are TRBV7-9 and TRBJ2-7, with TRBD1 identical over 9 bases. V lost 0 bases and J lost 4; bases outside the gene matches: 7. The CDR3 has 16 amino acids. Germline loops: CDR1 SEHNR, CDR2 FQNEAQ (reference sequence). CDR3 residues: CASSLAQGTGRYEQYF. The CDR3 DNA is TGTGCCAGCAGCTTAGCGCAAGGGACAGGGAGGTACGAGCAGTACTTC.

V and J are TRBV6-1 and TRBJ2-5; possibly TRBD1 for D (5 bases). The germline CDR1 and CDR2 sequences are MNHNS and SASEGT. V lost 6 bases, J lost 1 base, and 6 bases lay in between. There are 12 residues in the CDR3. The CDR3 DNA follows: TGTGCCAGCAGGGACATCCAAGAGACCCAGTACTTC. The encoded protein is CASRDIQETQYF.

The chain couples TRBV2 to TRBJ2-7, with TRBD2 as a possible D gene (6 bases). The CDR3 is 13 residues long. CDR1 is SNHLY, CDR2 FYNNEI, per germline. V was pared by 8 bases and J by 3 bases, with 14 bases between. The chain's CDR3 is CASAAEAGYEQYF. CDR3 coding DNA: TGTGCCAGCGCGGCGGAAGCGGGCTACGAGCAGTACTTC.

This chain connects TRBV23-1 to TRBJ1-1, with D possibly matching TRBD1 (5 bases). TRBV23-1 is noted as an ORF with a role that remains uncertain. The V and J ends lost 7 bases and 3 bases respectively, with 15 bases between them. The CDR3 spans 14 residues. The DNA for the CDR3 is TGCGCCAGCACCCGGGGGGTTCCGGACACTGAAGCTTTCTTT. Its protein is CASTRGVPDTEAFF.

The chain carries TRBV11-2 and TRBJ2-3, with D hard to call. Trimming took 4 bases from V and 4 from J, leaving 12 bases between them. Germline V gene sequence: CDR1 SGHAT, CDR2 FQNNGV. The CDR3 sequence is 14 residues long. As DNA, the CDR3 is TGTGCCAGCAGCTCTAGTGGGTATCCAGATACGCAGTATTTT. Amino acids: CASSSSGYPDTQYF.

This clone was observed a handful of times. The chain has TRBV19 and TRBJ2-7, with 11 positions matching TRBD2. The CDR3 spans 20 residues. V was clipped by 5 bases and J by 6 bases; unmatched bases: 24. Looked up from germline, CDR1 is LNHDA and CDR2 is SQIVND (reference sequence). The CDR3 region has the DNA TGTGCCAGTAGTGCGCACGACGGGACTAGCGGCACTGGGCCCAGGTTCGAGCAGTACTTC. Translation gives CASSAHDGTSGTGPRFEQYF.

V and J are TRBV11-2 and TRBJ2-3, with 8 bases identical to TRBD2. V shed 4 bases, J shed 4 bases, and the junction held 13 bases outside the gene matches. CDR1 is SGHAT and CDR2 is FQNNGV in the germline V gene. This CDR3 has 17 amino acids. CDR3 coding DNA: TGTGCCAGCAGCTCGAACGCTAGCGGGTCGCGGTCAGATACGCAGTATTTT. This encodes CASSSNASGSRSDTQYF. Full variable domain (rest looked up from reference TRBV11-2 and TRBJ2-3): EAGVAQSPRYKIIEKRQSVAFWCNPISGHATLYWYQQILGQGPKLLIQFQNNGVVDDSQLPKDRFSAERLKGVDSTLKIQPAKLEDSAVYLCASSSNASGSRSDTQYFGPGTRLTVL.

The V and J genes are TRBV19 and TRBJ1-2; TRBD1 might be the D (5 bases). Per germline, CDR1 LNHDA and CDR2 SQIVND (reference sequence). The CDR3 has 13 residues. Trimming cost V 6 bases and J 3 bases, with 11 bases left between them. CDR3 DNA sequence: TGTGCCAGTAGGGGAAGGGGATACTATGGCTACACCTTC. This codes for CASRGRGYYGYTF.

The sample holds a few counts of this clone. This chain links TRBV7-9 with TRBJ2-7; D gene unclear. The germline gives CDR1 SEHNR, CDR2 FQNEAQ (reference sequence). V lost 1 base and J 7 bases, leaving 14 bases between the germline ends. The CDR3 consists of 14 residues. Written as DNA, the CDR3 is TGTGCCAGCAGCTTAGGAAGACACAGTGATGAGCAGTACTTC. Its protein is CASSLGRHSDEQYF.